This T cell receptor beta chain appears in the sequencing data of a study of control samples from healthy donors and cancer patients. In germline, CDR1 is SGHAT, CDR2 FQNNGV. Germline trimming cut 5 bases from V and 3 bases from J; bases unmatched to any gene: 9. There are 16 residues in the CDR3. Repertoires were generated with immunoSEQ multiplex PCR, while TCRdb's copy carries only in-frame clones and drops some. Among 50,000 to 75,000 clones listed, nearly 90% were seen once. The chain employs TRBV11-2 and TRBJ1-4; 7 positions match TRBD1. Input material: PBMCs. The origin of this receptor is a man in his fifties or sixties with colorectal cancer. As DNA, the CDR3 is TGTGCCAGCAGCCTACGACAGGGTCCGCCTAATGAAAAACTGTTTTTT. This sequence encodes CASSLRQGPPNEKLFF.